What follows describes a single TCR beta chain. The data were obtained in a study of cytomegalovirus exposure and HLA in healthy donors. With 60 Vbeta and 13 Jbeta primers, the PCR was carried out. Sequenced by immunoSEQ multiplex PCR; TCRdb stores in-frame clones only, minus some. The sample records some 130,000 clones, approximately 60% being singletons. Between the trimmed V and J ends, which lost 5 bases and 5 bases, there was a span of 16 bases. Germline V CDR1 and CDR2: MDHEN, SYDVKM. This CDR3 contains 15 residues. V and J are TRBV28 and TRBJ2-1, with D possibly TRBD2 on 6 matching bases. Sequenced: PBMCs. The sequence was collected from a human donor in good health. The CDR3 loop is CASSVPGVGDNEQFF. As DNA, the CDR3 is TGTGCCAGCAGTGTCCCGGGGGTGGGGGACAATGAGCAGTTCTTC.